What follows describes a single T cell receptor (beta chain). Its antigen is still unknown. This sample was taken from a study of cytomegalovirus exposure and HLA in healthy donors. Researchers ran the PCR with 60 Vbeta and 13 Jbeta primers. Using immunoSEQ multiplex PCR, the repertoire was profiled, and TCRdb retains in-frame clones only, with some absent. This sample contains under 95,000 clones. Findings of the study overall: Prior analysis indicated that the majority of TCR beta V segments exhibited productivity approximately 87% or approximately 30% of the time. Later on, an analysis found that several of the most significant clusters appeared to be linked to common viral pathogens, which included parvovirus B19.

CDR3 length equals 15 residues. Trimming cost V 2 bases and J 2 bases; bases outside gene matches: 5. Germline lookup yields CDR1 ENHRY and CDR2 SYGVKD. The sequenced material came from PBMCs. The source is a man aged 45-65 years in good health and CMV-seronegative. The chain carries TRBV10-3 and TRBJ2-5, with TRBD1 matching over 7 bases. CDR3 sequence (DNA): TGTGCCATCAGTGAGGGGTTGGGACAGCAAGAGACCCAGTACTTC. Encoded protein: CAISEGLGQQETQYF.